A single sample gave rise to the 10 T cell receptor beta chains below, sequenced in a study of T cell responses to AZD1222 COVID-19 vaccine. The repertoire was sequenced with immunoSEQ multiplex PCR; TCRdb's copy has only in-frame clones and lacks some. Here the sample spans about 83,000 clones, about 83% being singletons. The sequences come from peripheral blood, collected on day 0 of AZD1222 vaccination. The receptors stem from an adult in good health.

The chain carries TRBV7-2 and TRBJ2-1, with TRBD2 as a possible D gene (6 bases). The germline V gene encodes CDR1 SGHTA and CDR2 FQGNSA. This CDR3 is built from 15 residues. Deletions cut 5 bases from V and 1 base from J, with 12 bases between. This CDR3 is CASSPWSGSYNEQFF. Here the CDR3 DNA reads TGTGCCAGCAGCCCCTGGAGCGGGTCCTACAATGAGCAGTTCTTC. Full variable domain (remainder filled in from reference TRBV7-2 and TRBJ2-1): GAGVSQSPSNKVTEKGKDVELRCDPISGHTALYWYRQSLGQGLEFLIYFQGNSAPDKSGLPSDRFSAERTGGSVSTLTIQRTQQEDSAVYLCASSPWSGSYNEQFFGPGTRLTVL.

The chain employs TRBV6-6 and TRBJ1-3, with D perhaps TRBD1 (5 bases). This CDR3 comprises 14 residues. Trimming pared 5 bases from V and 1 base from J, leaving 9 bases between. CDR1 and CDR2 (germline): MNHNY, SVGAGI (reference sequence). CDR3 sequence (DNA): TGTGCCAGCAGTGGGACCGCTTCTGGAAACACCATATATTTT. It yields the protein CASSGTASGNTIYF.

The V gene is TRBV15, the J gene TRBJ2-6, with unresolved D. The CDR3 has 16 amino acids. CDR1 and CDR2 (germline): LNHNV, YYDKDF (reference sequence). V dropped 1 base and J dropped 2 bases, with 9 bases sitting between them. As DNA, the CDR3 is TGTGCCACCAGCAGAGTTTTTGGAACTGGGGCCAACGTCCTGACTTTC. Translated, it gives CATSRVFGTGANVLTF.

This rearrangement joins TRBV21-1 to TRBJ2-4. TRBV21-1 corresponds to a pseudogene. The CDR3 loop spans 10 amino acids. The CDR3 DNA reads as TGTGCCAGGAGCCCCAACATTCAGTACTTC. Encoded protein: CARSPNIQYF.

The chain couples TRBV5-5 to TRBJ1-1, with D possibly being TRBD1 (5 bases). CDR3 length equals 14 residues. The germline gives CDR1 SGHKS, CDR2 YYEKEE (reference sequence). With 1 base removed from V and 5 bases from J, the gap between germline ends came to 12 bases. The CDR3 protein is CASSLRQGGTEAFF. CDR3 DNA sequence: TGTGCCAGCAGCTTGCGGCAGGGAGGAACTGAAGCTTTCTTT.

This clone was observed at least ten times. The chain has TRBV7-9 and TRBJ1-2, with 8 bases identical to TRBD1. The trim removed 5 bases at V and 5 bases at J, leaving 10 bases unmatched. Germline CDR1 is SEHNR and CDR2 is FQNEAQ (reference sequence). This CDR3 has 15 residues. CDR3 DNA sequence: TGTGCCAGCAGCGTCGACAGGGGAGGGTTTTATGGCTACACCTTC. Its translation is CASSVDRGGFYGYTF.

This clone ranks as medium-sized. The junction does not match germline at one end; this may be a read error. This chain links TRBV7-7 with TRBJ2-1; TRBD1 matches 7 bases. CDR1 SSHAT and CDR2 FNYEAQ come from the germline V gene (reference sequence). The CDR3 loop spans 15 amino acids. The CDR3 DNA is TGTGCTAGCAGCACAGGGGACCCGACCTACAATGAGCAGTTCTTC. It encodes CASSTGDPTYNEQFF.

Only one count was recorded for this clone. J is TRBJ1-2 and V is TRBV18; D is ambiguous. This CDR3 region has 12 residues. Germline values: CDR1 KGHSH, CDR2 LQKENI. V lost 0 bases and J 11 bases, leaving 10 bases between the germline ends. CDR3 sequence (DNA): TGTGCCAGCTCACCACCTCTTGAAATTTACACCTTC. Amino acid sequence: CASSPPLEIYTF.

This clone appeared a few times. The DNA for the CDR3 is TGTGCCAGAGATAGGGGACAGGGAGCCTACGAGCAGTACTTC. Amino acids: CARDRGQGAYEQYF. The chain carries TRBV2 and TRBJ2-7; 9 bases align to TRBD1. Trimming cost V 9 bases and J 2 bases; bases outside gene matches: 8. Looked up from germline, CDR1 is SNHLY and CDR2 is FYNNEI. The CDR3 runs 14 residues.

The chain uses TRBV30 and TRBJ1-3; 10 bases are a match to TRBD1. The CDR3 totals 16 residues. The ends lost 2 bases at V and 4 bases at J; junction bases unmatched: 8. Germline values: CDR1 GTSNPN, CDR2 SVGIG (reference sequence). CDR3 sequence reads: CAWSRTGTGVGNTIYF. DNA of the CDR3: TGTGCCTGGAGTCGAACCGGGACAGGGGTCGGAAACACCATATATTTT.